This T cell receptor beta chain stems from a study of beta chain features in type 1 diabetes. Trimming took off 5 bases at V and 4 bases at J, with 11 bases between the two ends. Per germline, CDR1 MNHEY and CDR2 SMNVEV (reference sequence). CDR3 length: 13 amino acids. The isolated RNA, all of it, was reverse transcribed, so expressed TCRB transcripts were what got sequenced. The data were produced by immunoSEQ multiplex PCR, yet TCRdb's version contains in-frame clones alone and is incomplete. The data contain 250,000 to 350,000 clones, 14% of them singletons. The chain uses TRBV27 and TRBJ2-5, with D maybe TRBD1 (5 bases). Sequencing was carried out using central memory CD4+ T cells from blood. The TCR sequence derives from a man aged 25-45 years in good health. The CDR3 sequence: CASSRNRGETQYF. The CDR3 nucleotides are TGTGCCAGCAGTCGTAATAGGGGAGAGACCCAGTACTTC.